This T cell receptor beta chain was found in a study of blood T cells in healthy people across ages. PCR was performed a second time for about 7 to 11 cycles using a sample-barcoded 5' primer and a J-beta primer mix. TCRdb itself ran the 5' RACE reads through MiXCR, one entry per CDR3 protein. The top ten hold roughly 20% of the sample, which has 700,000 to 950,000 distinct CDR3 sequences, 58% seen once. This clonotype was counted only a few times. Its matching antigen is unknown. Germline V gene lookup returns CDR1 SGHNT and CDR2 YYREEE (reference sequence). The CDR3 has 15 residues. Whole-study results and caveats: Researchers said unsorted PBMCs prevented a conclusive naive versus antigen-experienced comparison. A strong correlation was found between TCR beta diversity and the percentage of naive T cells.

Russia was home to the donors, healthy Caucasian individuals aged roughly 6 to 90. The sequencing input was blood. This chain uses TRBV5-4 with TRBJ2-5, with TRBD1 matching over 7 bases. The J call may be wrong; the DNA end is better matched by TRBJ2-7. The clonotype originates from a man aged 25 to 40 in good health. The CDR3 sequence is CASSLDPTGYYEQYF. The CDR3 coding sequence is TGTGCCAGCAGCTTGGACCCGACAGGGTATTACGAGCAGTACTTC.